The 26 T cell receptor beta chains below come from one sample, sequenced in a study of shared clonotypes between healthy human individuals (TCRdb year 2020). The method behind the library was the immunoSEQ multiplex PCR assay. TCRdb holds this immuneACCESS table with in-frame rearrangements only. Some clones are missing; in checked studies, unresolved V genes explain under half, and the rest has no known cause. The table for this sample lists about 2.2 million clones; roughly 91% of them were counted only once. The ten biggest clones cover about 1.8% of the sample. CD8 naive samples were obtained by positive selection for CCR7 among CD45RO-negative cells, yielding a CD45RA+CCR7+ population from which TemRA cells were excluded. Sequencing was done on a sample of naive CD8+ T cells from PBMCs. This specimen's cell subset or site label, interpreted: CD45RA+CCR7+. These receptor sequences come from a man aged 18 to 35 in good health. Some clones in this sample may be carry-over from other donors' samples.

The chain carries TRBV9 and TRBJ2-1; TRBD2 agrees at 7 bases. This CDR3 has 15 amino acids. The V segment lost 0 bases and the J segment 8 bases; nucleotides outside the gene matches: 8. Germline-derived CDR1 and CDR2 are SGDLS and YYNGEE. CDR3 bases: TGTGCCAGCAGCGTAGGGCGGGAGAAGCGGGATGAGCAGTTCTTC. Amino acids: CASSVGREKRDEQFF.

The J gene is TRBJ2-2, the V gene TRBV7-7; D gene uncertain. V lost 4 bases to trimming and J lost 8 bases, with 11 bases between them. Germline CDR1 is SSHAT and CDR2 is FNYEAQ (reference sequence). This CDR3 spans 13 amino acids. CDR3 amino acids: CASSSGLSGELFF. The CDR3 coding sequence is TGTGCCAGCAGCTCGGGTCTGAGTGGGGAGCTGTTTTTT. Full variable domain (missing parts from reference TRBV7-7 and TRBJ2-2): GAGVSQSPRYKVTKRGQDVTLRCDPISSHATLYWYQQALGQGPEFLTYFNYEAQPDKSGLPSDRFSAERPEGSISTLTIQRTEQRDSAMYRCASSSGLSGELFFGEGSRLTVL.

A single count supports this clone. V and J are TRBV7-9 and TRBJ1-1; D is uncertain. Trimming left V 2 bases short and J 4 bases short, with 11 bases between. Germline CDR1 reads SEHNR; CDR2 reads FQNEAQ (reference sequence). The CDR3 totals 14 residues. CDR3 amino acids: CASSLFSDGTEAFF. The CDR3 DNA sequence: TGTGCCAGCAGCTTATTCAGCGACGGCACTGAAGCTTTCTTT.

This chain joins TRBV14 and TRBJ1-1; possibly TRBD1 for D (5 bases). Trimming shortened V by 0 bases and J by 4 bases, and 24 bases separated the two germline ends. The CDR3 length is 19 residues. Germline V gives CDR1 SGHDN, CDR2 FVKESK. CDR3 loop: CASSQEGGQDTLMGTEAFF. DNA for the CDR3: TGTGCCAGCAGCCAAGAAGGCGGGCAGGACACCCTGATGGGCACTGAAGCTTTCTTT.

The chain uses TRBV28 and TRBJ1-4; no definite D call. Looked up from germline, CDR1 is MDHEN and CDR2 is SYDVKM. The CDR3 extends over 16 amino acids. The V gene lost 4 bases and the J gene lost 8 bases, with 20 bases spanning the gap. CDR3 sequence reads: CASSSIDLRGREKLFF. CDR3 nucleotides: TGTGCCAGCAGTTCGATAGATCTACGGGGAAGAGAAAAACTGTTTTTT.

The chain uses TRBV2 and TRBJ1-2; D gene uncertain. Trimming left V 4 bases short and J 0 bases short, with 9 bases between. CDR3 length: 14 residues. CDR1 is SNHLY, CDR2 FYNNEI, per germline. This chain's CDR3 is CASSGTGTNYGYTF. CDR3 DNA sequence: TGTGCCAGCAGTGGGACCGGCACTAACTATGGCTACACCTTC.

V usage is TRBV4-2 and J usage is TRBJ2-5, with D perhaps TRBD1 (5 bases). Germline V gives CDR1 LGHNA, CDR2 YNFKEQ. The CDR3 is 12 residues long. The V gene lost 3 bases and the J gene lost 7 bases, with 9 bases spanning the gap. CDR3 residues: CASSQGGATQYF. The CDR3 nucleotides read TGTGCCAGCAGCCAGGGTGGGGCGACCCAGTACTTC.

The J gene is TRBJ1-4, the V gene TRBV30; D unclear. This CDR3 comprises 14 residues. Germline V CDR1 and CDR2: GTSNPN, SVGIG (reference sequence). V was cut by 0 bases and J by 8 bases, with 13 bases left in between. The CDR3 DNA reads as TGTGCCTGGAGTGTACTCGGGATAGGCGAAAAACTGTTTTTT. Its translation: CAWSVLGIGEKLFF.

The J gene is TRBJ2-7, the V gene TRBV7-8; D perhaps matches TRBD1 (6 bases). In germline, CDR1 is SGHVS, CDR2 FQNEAQ. The germline V and J ends were trimmed by 5 bases and 6 bases, with 14 bases remaining between them. The CDR3 is 13 amino acids. The CDR3 is CASSQDRRGEQYF. CDR3 coding DNA: TGTGCCAGCAGCCAAGACAGGCGCGGCGAGCAGTACTTC.

The CDR3 nucleotides read TGTGCCAGCAGAAACCGAGGGCCTAGCGGATCCTACGAGCAGTACTTC. As protein: CASRNRGPSGSYEQYF. J is TRBJ2-7 and V is TRBV7-8, with 7 bases fitting TRBD2. With 6 bases clipped from V and 1 base from J, the junction kept 12 bases outside the gene matches. CDR1 and CDR2 (germline): SGHVS, FQNEAQ. The CDR3 consists of 16 residues.

The chain combines TRBV7-2 with TRBJ2-7; D might be TRBD1 (6 bases). Trimming pared 5 bases from V and 2 bases from J, leaving 16 bases between. There are 15 residues in the CDR3. The germline CDR1 and CDR2 sequences are SGHTA and FQGNSA. The DNA of the CDR3 is TGTGCCAGCAGCCTTTCTCCAGGGGTCGCCTACGAGCAGTACTTC. It translates to CASSLSPGVAYEQYF. Supplemented by reference TRBV7-2 and TRBJ2-7, the full variable domain reads GAGVSQSPSNKVTEKGKDVELRCDPISGHTALYWYRQSLGQGLEFLIYFQGNSAPDKSGLPSDRFSAERTGGSVSTLTIQRTQQEDSAVYLCASSLSPGVAYEQYFGPGTRLTVT.

This clone was recorded once. The chain couples TRBV6-5 to TRBJ1-2; no firm D call. V dropped 6 bases and J dropped 6 bases, with 17 bases sitting between them. Germline CDR1 is MNHEY and CDR2 is SVGAGI. CDR3 length equals 14 residues. CDR3 bases: TGTGCCAGCAGCCCCCTCGACCCATCCGATGGCTACACCTTC. Amino acids: CASSPLDPSDGYTF.

The rearrangement links TRBV7-9 to TRBJ2-3; D is ambiguous. Trimming left V 5 bases short and J 2 bases short, with 14 bases between. In germline, CDR1 is SEHNR, CDR2 FQNEAQ (reference sequence). The CDR3 sequence is 15 residues long. For the CDR3, the DNA is TGTGCCAGCAGCCCACGGATACCTTCCACAGATACGCAGTATTTT. This encodes CASSPRIPSTDTQYF. The complete variable domain, with remaining parts taken from reference TRBV7-9 and TRBJ2-3, reads DTGVSQNPRHKITKRGQNVTFRCDPISEHNRLYWYRQTLGQGPEFLTYFQNEAQLEKSRLLSDRFSAERPKGSFSTLEIQRTEQGDSAMYLCASSPRIPSTDTQYFGPGTRLTVL.

This chain uses TRBV29-1 with TRBJ2-7; D ambiguous. CDR3 length: 13 residues. Germline assignment: CDR1 SQVTM and CDR2 ANQGSEA. The V gene lost 2 bases and the J gene lost 0 bases, with 8 bases spanning the gap. The CDR3 spells CSVEPPGSYEQYF. For the CDR3, the DNA is TGCAGCGTTGAACCCCCGGGCTCCTACGAGCAGTACTTC.

Of note for this clone: Different DNA sequences within this sample yield the same CDR3. The chain recombines TRBV7-9 with TRBJ2-7; D gene uncertain. V gave up 2 bases and J gave up 1 base, with 3 bases separating them. Germline-derived CDR1 and CDR2 are SEHNR and FQNEAQ (reference sequence). This CDR3 contains 12 residues. CDR3 sequence (DNA): TGTGCCAGCAGCTTAAAATCCTACGAGCAGTACTTC. Translation gives CASSLKSYEQYF. Using reference TRBV7-9 and TRBJ2-7 for the parts outside the CDR3, the full variable domain is DTGVSQNPRHKITKRGQNVTFRCDPISEHNRLYWYRQTLGQGPEFLTYFQNEAQLEKSRLLSDRFSAERPKGSFSTLEIQRTEQGDSAMYLCASSLKSYEQYFGPGTRLTVT.

On this clone: Distinct nucleotide sequences in the sample also encode this CDR3. The V call is TRBV19, the J call TRBJ1-5, with a tentative D call TRBD1 (5 bases). Per the germline V gene, CDR1 is LNHDA and CDR2 is SQIVND (reference sequence). This CDR3 contains 15 residues. Deletions cut 0 bases from V and 0 bases from J, with 6 bases between. The CDR3 sequence: CASSIDRDSNQPQHF. The CDR3 bases are TGTGCCAGTAGTATAGACAGGGATAGCAATCAGCCCCAGCATTTT.

The genes are TRBV27 and TRBJ2-7, with D unclear. This CDR3 region has 11 residues. From germline, CDR1 is MNHEY and CDR2 SMNVEV (reference sequence). The ends were cut back, 6 bases at V and 8 bases at J, with 11 bases in the middle. The CDR3 is CASRSMSQQYF. The CDR3 DNA reads as TGTGCCAGCAGGTCCATGAGTCAGCAGTACTTC.

In its sample, this clone was seen once. Other DNA sequences within the sample encode an identical CDR3. The CDR3 region has the DNA TGCGCCAGCAGCCAAGTTGGGGGGTCCGAGCAGTACTTC. Its protein product is CASSQVGGSEQYF. V usage is TRBV4-3 and J usage is TRBJ2-7, with D possibly TRBD2 on 6 matching bases. Deletions cut 1 base from V and 6 bases from J, with 10 bases between. There are 13 residues in the CDR3. Germline V gene lookup returns CDR1 LGHNA and CDR2 YSLEER.

The CDR3 here is CASTAWQGETQYF. In nucleotides, the CDR3 is TGTGCCAGCACCGCGTGGCAGGGGGAGACCCAGTACTTC. The rearrangement joins TRBV21-1 to TRBJ2-5; TRBD1 is the table's D call, not checked against the DNA. TRBV21-1 is classified as a pseudogene. The CDR3 runs to 13 residues.

This clone has more than one count but fewer than ten. The chain recombines TRBV4-2 with TRBJ2-7; no reliable D call. This CDR3 is 15 amino acids long. Trimming took 1 base from V and 2 from J, leaving 12 bases between them. Germline CDR1 is LGHNA and CDR2 is YNFKEQ. The CDR3 here is CASSQGEGHPYEQYF. DNA for the CDR3: TGTGCCAGCAGCCAAGGGGAAGGGCACCCCTACGAGCAGTACTTC.

The chain couples TRBV30 to TRBJ2-1; D uncertain. V lost 5 bases, J lost 5 bases, and 19 bases lay in between. Germline V CDR1 and CDR2: GTSNPN, SVGIG (reference sequence). This CDR3 is built from 15 residues. The CDR3 sequence is CAWAFPSPLNNEQFF. The CDR3 coding sequence is TGTGCCTGGGCCTTCCCGAGTCCCCTAAACAATGAGCAGTTCTTC.

The chain uses TRBV27 and TRBJ1-5; D unresolved. The CDR3 loop spans 13 amino acids. Looked up from germline, CDR1 is MNHEY and CDR2 is SMNVEV (reference sequence). V shed 3 bases and J shed 7 bases, with 10 bases lying between them. Here the CDR3 reads CASSFGRRQPQHF. The CDR3 region has the DNA TGTGCCAGCAGTTTTGGTCGCAGGCAGCCCCAGCATTTT.

This chain joins TRBV7-9 and TRBJ2-1, with 7 bases lining up with TRBD2. CDR3 length: 17 amino acids. The J segment lost 0 bases and the V segment lost 5 bases, leaving 10 bases of the junction unmatched. Germline CDR1 reads SEHNR; CDR2 reads FQNEAQ (reference sequence). The CDR3 protein is CASSPGLPSSSYNEQFF. The CDR3 DNA reads as TGTGCCAGCAGCCCGGGACTACCGTCGAGCTCCTACAATGAGCAGTTCTTC.

About this clone: The sample carries other DNA sequences with the same CDR3. The chain recombines TRBV27 with TRBJ2-7, with 8 bases identical to TRBD2. J was trimmed by 1 base and V by 5 bases; bases with no gene match: 4. The CDR3 consists of 14 residues. The germline V gene encodes CDR1 MNHEY and CDR2 SMNVEV (reference sequence). The CDR3 bases are TGTGCCAGCAGTAGGTTAGCGGGGTCCTACGAGCAGTACTTC. Protein sequence: CASSRLAGSYEQYF.

V gene TRBV7-2 combines with J gene TRBJ2-1; a possible D gene is TRBD2 (6 bases). The germline V gene encodes CDR1 SGHTA and CDR2 FQGNSA. V dropped 2 bases and J dropped 5 bases, with 16 bases sitting between them. This CDR3 contains 16 residues. The CDR3 bases are TGTGCCAGCAGCTTAATAAGGACTACAAAGGACAATGAGCAGTTCTTC. Translating it yields CASSLIRTTKDNEQFF.

The chain joins TRBV10-3 to TRBJ2-1; weak D call: TRBD2 (6 bases). This CDR3 contains 12 residues. In germline, CDR1 is ENHRY, CDR2 SYGVKD. V was clipped by 2 bases and J by 9 bases, with 8 bases between them. DNA of the CDR3: TGTGCCATCAGTGAGATCGGGGGTGAGCAGTTCTTC. Its protein is CAISEIGGEQFF.